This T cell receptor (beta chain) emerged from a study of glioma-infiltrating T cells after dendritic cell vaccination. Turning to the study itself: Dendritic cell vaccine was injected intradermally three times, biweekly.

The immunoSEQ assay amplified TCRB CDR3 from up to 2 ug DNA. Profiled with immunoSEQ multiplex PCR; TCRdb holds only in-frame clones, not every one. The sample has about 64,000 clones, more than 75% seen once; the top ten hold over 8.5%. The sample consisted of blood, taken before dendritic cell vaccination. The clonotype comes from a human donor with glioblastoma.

CDR3 coding DNA: TGTGCCAGTAGTACTCGACAGGGCTGGGGGGAGCAGTACTTC. Translation: CASSTRQGWGEQYF. The genes are TRBV19 and TRBJ2-7, with 7 positions matching TRBD1. J lost 7 bases, V lost 4 bases, and 10 bases had no gene match. The CDR3 covers 14 residues. Germline V gene sequence: CDR1 LNHDA, CDR2 SQIVND (reference sequence).